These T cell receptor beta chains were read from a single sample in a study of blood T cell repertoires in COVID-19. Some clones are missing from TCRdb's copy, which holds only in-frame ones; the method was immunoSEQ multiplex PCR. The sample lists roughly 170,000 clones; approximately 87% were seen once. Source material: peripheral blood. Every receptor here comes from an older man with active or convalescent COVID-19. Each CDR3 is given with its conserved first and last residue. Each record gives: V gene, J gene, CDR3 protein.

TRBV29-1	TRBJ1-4	CSVSNRGMGEKLFF
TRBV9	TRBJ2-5	CASTSGAGRETQYF
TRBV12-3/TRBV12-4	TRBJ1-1	CASSLDRGTEAFF
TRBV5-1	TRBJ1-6	CASSRGQENSPLHF
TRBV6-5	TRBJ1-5	CASSYSAYGNHPQHF
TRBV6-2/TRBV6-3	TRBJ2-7	CASSSGLAGTYEQYF
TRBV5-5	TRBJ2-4	CASRTNPPGLAGTGSVQYF
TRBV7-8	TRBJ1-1	CASSLGQLGNTEAFF
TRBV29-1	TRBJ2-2	CSAREVAVTGELFF
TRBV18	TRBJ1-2	CASSPGQGNYGYTF
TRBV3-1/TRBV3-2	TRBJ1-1	CASSFRQENTEAFF
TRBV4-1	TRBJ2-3	CASSQDTGNTQYF
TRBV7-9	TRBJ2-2	CASSLLAGGLSGELFF
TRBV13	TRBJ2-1	CASKGGGVNEQFF
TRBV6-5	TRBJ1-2	CASTQNYGYTF
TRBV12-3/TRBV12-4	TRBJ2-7	CASSLGLLYEQYF
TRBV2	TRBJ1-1	CASSEAGTGGTEAFF
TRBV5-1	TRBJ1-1	CASSFEGAEYSGAFF
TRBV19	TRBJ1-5	CASSFHDQPQHF
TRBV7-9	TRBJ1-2	CASGHYGYTF
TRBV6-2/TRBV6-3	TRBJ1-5	CASSEGGKGQGNQPQHF
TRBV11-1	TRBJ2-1	CASSLLTGTGYNEQFF
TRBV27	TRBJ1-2	CASRSLWGYTF
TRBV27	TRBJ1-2	CASSLSRGNYGYTF
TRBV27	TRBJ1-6	CASSLSRGGNSPLHF